This T cell receptor (beta chain) was recorded in a study of T-cell reconstitution after alpha-beta-depleted transplantation in children. V lost 9 bases and J lost 5, with 20 bases in between. The CDR3 has 15 residues. The library targeted TCRbeta and was prepared with unique molecular identifiers. TCRdb processed the PCR reads anew with MiXCR; each CDR3 protein has one entry. The table shows around 400,000 distinct CDR3 sequences, with roughly a tenth occurring only once. This clonotype showed up just a few times. The gene calls are TRBV23-1 and TRBJ1-5, with D possibly matching TRBD1 (5 bases). TRBV23-1 is labeled an ORF, and its function is uncertain. The material was PBMCs from the stem cell graft donor, obtained from the stem cell graft. The receptor's source is a human donor who donated a stem cell graft to a child with acute myeloid leukemia. The DNA for the CDR3 is TGCGCCAGGGCAGCGACGCGACAGTCTCATCAGCCCCAGCATTTT. This codes for CARAATRQSHQPQHF.